A single sample gave rise to the 14 T cell receptor beta chains below, sequenced in a study of CD8 T cells in ankylosing spondylitis. TCRdb re-called the 5' RACE reads through MiXCR, storing one row per CDR3 protein. The sample shows 200,000 to 300,000 distinct CDR3 sequences, 20% to 30% of them seen only once. The sample taken for sequencing was blood, either unsorted or a sorted T cell fraction (not recorded which). The receptors stem from a male donor with ankylosing spondylitis or in good health (not recorded which).

This clonotype was counted a few times. The chain joins TRBV20-1 to TRBJ1-2; a weak D match, TRBD1 (6 bases). The V gene's germline CDR1 is DFQATT and CDR2 SNEGSKA (reference sequence). The V and J ends lost 1 base and 5 bases respectively, with 20 bases between them. The CDR3 spans 16 residues. CDR3 DNA sequence: TGCAGTGCTAGAGTACCTTTCCGACAGGTCCCTTATGGCTACACCTTC. It yields the protein CSARVPFRQVPYGYTF.

This clonotype has only a few counts. The chain uses TRBV5-6 and TRBJ2-2, with no clear D. V shed 3 bases and J shed 1 base, with 10 bases lying between them. CDR1 SGHDT and CDR2 YYEEEE come from the germline V gene. The CDR3 loop spans 15 amino acids. CDR3 DNA: TGTGCCAGCAGCTCTCGACCGATGAACACCGGGGAGCTGTTTTTT. This encodes CASSSRPMNTGELFF.

This clonotype was found many times. The chain recombines TRBV20-1 with TRBJ1-1; a weak D match, TRBD1 (5 bases). This CDR3 has 13 amino acids. V was clipped by 3 bases and J by 7 bases, with 15 bases between them. Germline loops: CDR1 DFQATT, CDR2 SNEGSKA (reference sequence). The CDR3 loop is CSASSMGPNEAFF. CDR3 coding DNA: TGCAGTGCTAGTTCGATGGGACCGAATGAAGCTTTCTTT.

The sample holds a few counts of this clonotype. The genes are TRBV6-1 and TRBJ2-6, with 7 bases aligning to TRBD1. The CDR3 is 15 amino acids. Losses at the gene ends were 6 bases for V and 9 bases for J; bases not matched to a gene: 11. Germline CDR1 is MNHNS and CDR2 is SASEGT. CDR3 in amino acids: CASSTSRQGSNVLTF. In DNA, the CDR3 is TGTGCCAGCAGCACCAGCCGACAGGGTAGCAACGTCCTGACTTTC.

This clonotype was counted only a few times. V gene TRBV12-3 or TRBV12-4 combines with J gene TRBJ1-5; TRBD1 matches 8 bases. V lost 6 bases to trimming and J lost 6 bases; unmatched junction nucleotides: 7. This CDR3 is built from 14 residues. The CDR3 sequence: CASSSDRVGQPQHF. CDR3 DNA: TGTGCCAGCAGCTCGGACAGGGTCGGTCAGCCCCAGCATTTT.

This clonotype was seen a few times. The J gene is TRBJ2-5, the V gene TRBV20-1, with 14 bases aligning to TRBD2. Germline lookup yields CDR1 DFQATT and CDR2 SNEGSKA (reference sequence). There are 17 residues in the CDR3. Trimming took 6 bases from V and 2 from J; bases not matched to a gene: 11. In DNA, the CDR3 is TGCAGTGCACCAAGTCCCGGACTAGCGGGGGGTCAAGAGACCCAGTACTTC. As protein: CSAPSPGLAGGQETQYF.

This clonotype was seen at least ten times. The chain couples TRBV5-5 to TRBJ2-7; D unclear. Trimming took off 1 base at V and 3 bases at J, with 8 bases between the two ends. Germline lookup yields CDR1 SGHKS and CDR2 YYEKEE (reference sequence). The CDR3 has 13 residues. CDR3 sequence: CASSLNDIYEQYF. The DNA of the CDR3 is TGTGCCAGCAGCTTGAACGACATCTACGAGCAGTACTTC.

The chain carries TRBV20-1 and TRBJ2-5, with TRBD2 matching 8 bases. Germline V gives CDR1 DFQATT, CDR2 SNEGSKA (reference sequence). The CDR3 is 12 residues long. The CDR3 loop is CSSKPGGETQYF. Here the CDR3 DNA reads TGCAGCTCCAAGCCGGGGGGGGAGACCCAGTACTTC.

This clonotype appeared a few times. The V call is TRBV12-3 or TRBV12-4, the J call TRBJ1-2; 12 positions match TRBD1. V lost 3 bases and J lost 4; bases outside the gene matches: 6. The CDR3 spans 16 residues. CDR3 in DNA: TGTGCCAGCAGTTTGTTGGGGGGACAGGGGGCCTATGGCTACACCTTC. Amino acid sequence: CASSLLGGQGAYGYTF.

Notes on this clonotype: It is unclear where the CDR3 begins or ends on the DNA, so no DNA is shown, and the CDR3 is as TCRdb lists it. The chain is built from TRBV6-5 and TRBJ1-2; the table's D call TRBD1 went unverified against the DNA. The germline gives CDR1 MNHEY, CDR2 SVGAGI. The CDR3 adds up to 15 amino acids, both ends counted. Here the CDR3 reads CASSTSTGVAYGYTF.

The chain links TRBV7-2 to TRBJ2-1; a weak D match, TRBD1 (5 bases). The CDR3 has 13 amino acids. With 3 bases removed from V and 6 bases from J, the gap between germline ends came to 9 bases. Germline assignment: CDR1 SGHTA and CDR2 FQGNSA. In DNA form, the CDR3 reads TGTGCCAGCAGCTTGGGGCAGATCAATGAGCAGTTCTTC. It translates to CASSLGQINEQFF.

J is TRBJ1-2 and V is TRBV10-2, with D hard to call. The V gene's germline CDR1 is WSHSY and CDR2 SAAADI. V was pared by 6 bases and J by 5 bases, with 13 bases between. This CDR3 has 13 residues. The CDR3 DNA sequence: TGCGCCAGCAGCTCATGGACGGGATATGGCTACACCTTC. Residues: CASSSWTGYGYTF.

The chain has TRBV20-1 and TRBJ1-1, with D maybe TRBD1 (5 bases). CDR3 length equals 12 residues. Germline V gives CDR1 DFQATT, CDR2 SNEGSKA (reference sequence). V lost 4 bases and J lost 3, with 9 bases in between. In DNA form, the CDR3 reads TGCAGTGCTATCGGGGACCACACTGAAGCTTTCTTT. Its translation: CSAIGDHTEAFF.

This clonotype was found many times. The J gene is TRBJ2-2, the V gene TRBV20-1, with a possible D match to TRBD1 (6 bases). Trimming stripped 6 bases from V and 4 bases from J, with 15 bases between. CDR3 size: 14 residues. Germline CDR1 reads DFQATT; CDR2 reads SNEGSKA (reference sequence). CDR3 in amino acids: CSAQQGVATGELFF. The DNA for the CDR3 is TGCAGTGCGCAACAGGGTGTGGCCACCGGGGAGCTGTTTTTT.